What follows is one TCR beta chain and its context. Its antigen remains unknown. This record comes from a study of T cells in localized non-small cell lung cancer. General study points: The study sequenced only one region of the tumor. As a result, intratumor heterogeneity could not be excluded and remains possible. Among the top 100 tumor clones, a median around 60 appeared in adjacent lung. Maximal T cell clonality occurred in uninvolved adjacent lung, with tumor ranking below it.

Method: immunoSEQ multiplex PCR; TCRdb's copy keeps in-frame clones and lacks some. The sample shows about 41,000 clones, roughly 90% of them seen only once. The TCR was taken from a female donor over 55 with stage I squamous cell lung carcinoma. Sequences were derived from peripheral blood, sampled before any cancer treatment.

The DNA for the CDR3 is TGTGCCAGCTCACTTACCGAGCCGGGGGCCCCTTACAATGAGCAGTTCTTC. Translating gives CASSLTEPGAPYNEQFF. V gene TRBV18 combines with J gene TRBJ2-1; D tentatively reads TRBD1 or TRBD2 (6 bases each). The CDR3 loop spans 17 amino acids. Trimming removed 4 bases at V and 4 bases at J, with 20 bases between. CDR1 is KGHSH and CDR2 is LQKENI in the germline V gene.